This T cell receptor beta chain was identified in a study of Graves' ophthalmopathy and Graves' hyperthyroidism. The CDR3 spans 15 residues. CDR1 is SGDLS and CDR2 is YYNGEE in the germline V gene. V gave up 0 bases and J gave up 9 bases; unmatched junction bases: 5. Beta-chain TCR CDR3 regions were amplified from RNA transcripts. RT-PCR in the first round used HTBI primers; a second-round multiplex PCR followed. TCRdb reprocessed the multiplex PCR reads via MiXCR and lists one record per CDR3 protein. The repertoire holds 900,000 to 1,200,000 distinct CDR3 sequences, with about 40% as singletons. Ten or more counts support this clonotype.

The chain is built from TRBV9 and TRBJ1-6; TRBD1 agrees at 8 bases. This sequence originates from an adult man with Graves' hyperthyroidism. Material for sequencing was peripheral blood or thyroid tissue (not recorded which). The CDR3 loop is CASSVEGRGLSPLHF. The DNA of the CDR3 is TGTGCCAGCAGCGTAGAAGGCAGGGGGCTTTCACCCCTCCACTTT.